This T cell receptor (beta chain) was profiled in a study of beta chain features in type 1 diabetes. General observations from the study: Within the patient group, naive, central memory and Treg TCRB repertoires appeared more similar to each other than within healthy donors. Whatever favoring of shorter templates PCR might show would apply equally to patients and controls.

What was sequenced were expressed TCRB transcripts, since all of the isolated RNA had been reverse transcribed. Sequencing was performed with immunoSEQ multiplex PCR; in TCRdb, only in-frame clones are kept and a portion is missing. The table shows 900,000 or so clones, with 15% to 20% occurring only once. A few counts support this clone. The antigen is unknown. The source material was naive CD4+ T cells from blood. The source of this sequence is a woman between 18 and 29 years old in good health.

CDR3 region: CASSQEGRGFAEAFF. DNA for the CDR3: TGCGCCAGCAGCCAAGAAGGCAGGGGGTTCGCTGAAGCTTTCTTT. J is TRBJ1-1 and V is TRBV4-3, with TRBD1 matching 7 bases. V trimming: 0 bases; J trimming: 6 bases; junction bases outside the gene matches: 7. Germline CDR1 reads LGHNA; CDR2 reads YSLEER. The CDR3 runs 15 residues.